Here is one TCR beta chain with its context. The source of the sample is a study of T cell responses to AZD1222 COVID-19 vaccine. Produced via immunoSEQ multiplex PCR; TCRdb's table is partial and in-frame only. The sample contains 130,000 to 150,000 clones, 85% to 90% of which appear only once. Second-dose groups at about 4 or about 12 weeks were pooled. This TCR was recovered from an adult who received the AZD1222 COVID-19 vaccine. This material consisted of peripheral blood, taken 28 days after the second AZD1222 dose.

The CDR3 DNA sequence: TGTGCCAGCTCACCGGGGACAGCTAACTATGGCTACACCTTC. Translation gives CASSPGTANYGYTF. V is TRBV18 and J is TRBJ1-2, with 7 bases that match TRBD1. The CDR3 contains 14 residues. The V segment lost 3 bases and the J segment 0 bases; nucleotides outside the gene matches: 1. Germline loops: CDR1 KGHSH, CDR2 LQKENI.